This section outlines one TCR beta chain sequence together with its context. The antigen is unknown. The data were produced by immunoSEQ multiplex PCR, yet TCRdb's version contains in-frame clones alone and is incomplete. The table lists around 450,000 clones, 80% to 90% of them singletons. The V segment lost 6 bases and the J segment 0 bases; nucleotides outside the gene matches: 11. The CDR3 is made up of 17 amino acids. Germline V gene data show CDR1 as MNHEY and CDR2 as SVGEGT. These data come from a study of Ad26.COV2.S vaccination and SARS-CoV-2 variants. Study results and caveats: Substantial breadth in spike-specific CD8+ and CD4+ T cell responses was reportedly seen after vaccination. Whether participants received vaccine or placebo, their non-spike TCR breadth was similar.

The treatment: some 19 received Ad26.COV2.S at low or high dose, single or two shots; about five received placebo; per-sample allocation not given. The samples were gathered on day 63 after the first injection of vaccine or placebo. The V call is TRBV6-2 or TRBV6-3, the J call TRBJ1-5; the match to TRBD1 covers 7 bases. This sequence was found in a person between 18 and 59 years old who received the Ad26.COV2.S COVID-19 vaccine or a placebo. Sequences were derived from peripheral blood, sampled in a trial of Ad26.COV2.S vaccine versus placebo. The CDR3 is CASSLRGGANSNQPQHF. CDR3 in DNA: TGTGCCAGCAGCCTTCGAGGGGGCGCCAATAGCAATCAGCCCCAGCATTTT.